The clone carrying this T cell receptor (beta chain) was recorded once. Its antigen is undetermined. Extraction of around 1.9 micrograms of genomic DNA from cryopreserved PBMCs supplied material for TCR beta libraries. There are 18 residues in the CDR3. In germline, CDR1 is SGHNT, CDR2 YENEEA. The V and J ends lost 5 bases and 1 base respectively, with 21 bases between them. This record comes from a study of cytotoxic CD8 clonotypes in ibrutinib-treated CLL. The overall study: Partial responses totalled roughly 24 and complete responses 2; after median approximately 64 months, approximately 15 remained remitted and approximately 12 progressed. Study conclusions and caveats: Age-matched healthy donor levels were exceeded by baseline clonality, which tracked circulating CD8+ T-cell counts. Sampling of sustained-remission and progressing patients occurred at differing times.

The protocol was immunoSEQ multiplex PCR, while the TCRdb copy is restricted to in-frame clones and leaves out a portion. The sample shows about 140,000 clones, approximately 90% of them seen only once. This rearrangement joins TRBV11-3 to TRBJ1-3; unclear D gene. The material sequenced was PBMCs, taken after 12 months of ibrutinib treatment. The TCR originated in a human donor with chronic lymphocytic leukemia. The CDR3 loop reads CASSPTGDSAWSGNTIYF. CDR3 nucleotide sequence: TGTGCCAGCAGCCCGACGGGCGACTCCGCTTGGTCTGGAAACACCATATATTTT.